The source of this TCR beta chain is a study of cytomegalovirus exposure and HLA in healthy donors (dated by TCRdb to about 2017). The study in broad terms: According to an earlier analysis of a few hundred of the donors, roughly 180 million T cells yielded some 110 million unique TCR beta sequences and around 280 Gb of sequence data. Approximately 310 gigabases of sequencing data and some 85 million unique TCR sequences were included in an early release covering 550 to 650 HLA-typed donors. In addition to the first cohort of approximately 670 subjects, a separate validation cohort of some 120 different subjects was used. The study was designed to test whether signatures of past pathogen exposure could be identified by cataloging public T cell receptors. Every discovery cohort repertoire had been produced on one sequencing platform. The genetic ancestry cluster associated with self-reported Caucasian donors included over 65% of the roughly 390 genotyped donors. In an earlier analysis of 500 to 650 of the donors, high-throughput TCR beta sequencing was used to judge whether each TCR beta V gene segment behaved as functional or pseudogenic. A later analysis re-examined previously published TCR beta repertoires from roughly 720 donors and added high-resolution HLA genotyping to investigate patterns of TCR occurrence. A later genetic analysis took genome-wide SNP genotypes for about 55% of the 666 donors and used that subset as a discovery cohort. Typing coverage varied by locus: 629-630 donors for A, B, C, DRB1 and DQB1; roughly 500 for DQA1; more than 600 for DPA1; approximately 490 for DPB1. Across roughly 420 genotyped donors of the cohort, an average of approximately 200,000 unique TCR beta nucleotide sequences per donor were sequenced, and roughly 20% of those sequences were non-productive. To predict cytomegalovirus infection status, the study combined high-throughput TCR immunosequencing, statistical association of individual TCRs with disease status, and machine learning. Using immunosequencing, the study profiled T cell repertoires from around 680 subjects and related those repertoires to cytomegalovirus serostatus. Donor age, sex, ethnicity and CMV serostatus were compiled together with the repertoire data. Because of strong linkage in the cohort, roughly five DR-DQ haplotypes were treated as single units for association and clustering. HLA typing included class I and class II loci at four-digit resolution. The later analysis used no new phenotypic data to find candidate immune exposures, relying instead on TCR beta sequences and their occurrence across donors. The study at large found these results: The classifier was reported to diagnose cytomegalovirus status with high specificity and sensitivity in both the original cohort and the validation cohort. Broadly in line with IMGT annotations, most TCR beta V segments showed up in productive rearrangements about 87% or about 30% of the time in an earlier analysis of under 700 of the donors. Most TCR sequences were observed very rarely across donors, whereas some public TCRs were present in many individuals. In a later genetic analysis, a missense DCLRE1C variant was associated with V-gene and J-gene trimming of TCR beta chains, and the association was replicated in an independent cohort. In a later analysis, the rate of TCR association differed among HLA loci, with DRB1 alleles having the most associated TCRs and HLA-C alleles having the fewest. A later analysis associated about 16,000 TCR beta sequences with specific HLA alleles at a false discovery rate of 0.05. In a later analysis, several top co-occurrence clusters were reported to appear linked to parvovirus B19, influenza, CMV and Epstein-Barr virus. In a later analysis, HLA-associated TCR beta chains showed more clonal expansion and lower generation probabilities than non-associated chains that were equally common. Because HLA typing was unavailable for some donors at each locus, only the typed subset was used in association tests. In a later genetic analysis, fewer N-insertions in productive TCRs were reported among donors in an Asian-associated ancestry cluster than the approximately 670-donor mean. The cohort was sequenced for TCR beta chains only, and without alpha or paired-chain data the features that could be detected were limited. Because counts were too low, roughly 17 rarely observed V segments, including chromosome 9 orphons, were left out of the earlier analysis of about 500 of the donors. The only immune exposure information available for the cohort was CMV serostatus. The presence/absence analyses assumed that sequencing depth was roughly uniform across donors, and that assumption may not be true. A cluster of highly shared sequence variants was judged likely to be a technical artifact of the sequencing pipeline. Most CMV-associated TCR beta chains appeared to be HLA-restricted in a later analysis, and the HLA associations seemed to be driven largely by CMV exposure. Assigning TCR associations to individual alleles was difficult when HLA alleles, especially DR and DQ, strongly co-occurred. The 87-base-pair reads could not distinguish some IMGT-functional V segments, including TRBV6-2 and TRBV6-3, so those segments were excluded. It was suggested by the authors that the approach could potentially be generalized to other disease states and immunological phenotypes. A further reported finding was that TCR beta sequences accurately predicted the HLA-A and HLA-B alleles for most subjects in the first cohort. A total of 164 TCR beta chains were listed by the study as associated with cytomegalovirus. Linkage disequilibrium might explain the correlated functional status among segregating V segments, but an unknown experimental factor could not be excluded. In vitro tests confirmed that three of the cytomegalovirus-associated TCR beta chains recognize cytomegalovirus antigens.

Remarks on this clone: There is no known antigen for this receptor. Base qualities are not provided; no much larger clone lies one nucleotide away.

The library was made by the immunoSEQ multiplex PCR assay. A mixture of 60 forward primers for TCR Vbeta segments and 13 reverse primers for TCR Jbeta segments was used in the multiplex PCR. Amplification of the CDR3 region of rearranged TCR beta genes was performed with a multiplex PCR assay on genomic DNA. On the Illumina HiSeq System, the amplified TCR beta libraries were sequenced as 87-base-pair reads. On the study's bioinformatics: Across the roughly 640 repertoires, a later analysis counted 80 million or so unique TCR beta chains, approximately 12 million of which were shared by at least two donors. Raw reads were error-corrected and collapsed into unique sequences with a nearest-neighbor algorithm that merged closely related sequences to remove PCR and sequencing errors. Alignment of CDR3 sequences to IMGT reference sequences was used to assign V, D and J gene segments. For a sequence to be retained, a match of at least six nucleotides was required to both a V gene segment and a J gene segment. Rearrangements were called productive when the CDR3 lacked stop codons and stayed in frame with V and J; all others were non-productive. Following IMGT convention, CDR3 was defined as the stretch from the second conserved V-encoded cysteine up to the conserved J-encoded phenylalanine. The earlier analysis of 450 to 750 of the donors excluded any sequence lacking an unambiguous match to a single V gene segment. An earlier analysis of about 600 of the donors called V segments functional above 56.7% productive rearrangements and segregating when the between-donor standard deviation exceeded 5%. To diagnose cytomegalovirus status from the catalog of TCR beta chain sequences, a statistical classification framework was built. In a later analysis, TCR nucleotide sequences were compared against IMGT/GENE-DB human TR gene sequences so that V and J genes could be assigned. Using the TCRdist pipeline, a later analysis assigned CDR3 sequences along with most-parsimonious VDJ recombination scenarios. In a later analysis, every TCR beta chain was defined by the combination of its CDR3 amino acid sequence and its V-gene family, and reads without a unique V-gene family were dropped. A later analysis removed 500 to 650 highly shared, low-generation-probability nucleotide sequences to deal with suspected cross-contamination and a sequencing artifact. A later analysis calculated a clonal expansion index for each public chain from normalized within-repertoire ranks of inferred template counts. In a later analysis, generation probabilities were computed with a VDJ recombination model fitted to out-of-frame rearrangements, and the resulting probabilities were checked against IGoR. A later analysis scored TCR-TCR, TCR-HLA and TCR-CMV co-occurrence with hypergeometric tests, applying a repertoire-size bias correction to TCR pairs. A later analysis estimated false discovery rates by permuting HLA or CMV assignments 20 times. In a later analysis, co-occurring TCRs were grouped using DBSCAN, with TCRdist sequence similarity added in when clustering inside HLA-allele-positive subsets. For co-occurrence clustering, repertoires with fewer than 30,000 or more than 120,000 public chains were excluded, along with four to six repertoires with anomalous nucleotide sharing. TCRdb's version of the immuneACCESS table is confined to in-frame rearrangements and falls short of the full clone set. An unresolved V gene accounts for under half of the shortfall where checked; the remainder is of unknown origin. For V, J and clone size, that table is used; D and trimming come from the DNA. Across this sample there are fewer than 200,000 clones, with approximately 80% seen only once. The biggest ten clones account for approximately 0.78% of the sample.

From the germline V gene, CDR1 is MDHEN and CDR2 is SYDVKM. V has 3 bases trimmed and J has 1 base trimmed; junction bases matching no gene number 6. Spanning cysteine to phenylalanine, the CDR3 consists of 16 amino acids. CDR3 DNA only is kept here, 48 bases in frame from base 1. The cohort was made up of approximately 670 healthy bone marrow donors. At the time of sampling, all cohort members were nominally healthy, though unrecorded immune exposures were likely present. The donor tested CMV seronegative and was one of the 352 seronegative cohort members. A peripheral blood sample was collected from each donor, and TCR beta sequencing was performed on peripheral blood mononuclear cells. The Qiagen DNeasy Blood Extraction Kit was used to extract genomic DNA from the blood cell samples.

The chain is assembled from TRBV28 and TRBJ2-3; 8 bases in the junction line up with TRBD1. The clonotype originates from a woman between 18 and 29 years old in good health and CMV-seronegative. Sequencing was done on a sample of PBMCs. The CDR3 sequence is CASSFGEGQGTDTQYF. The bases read TGTGCCAGCAGTTTCGGCGAGGGACAGGGCACAGATACGCAGTATTTT.